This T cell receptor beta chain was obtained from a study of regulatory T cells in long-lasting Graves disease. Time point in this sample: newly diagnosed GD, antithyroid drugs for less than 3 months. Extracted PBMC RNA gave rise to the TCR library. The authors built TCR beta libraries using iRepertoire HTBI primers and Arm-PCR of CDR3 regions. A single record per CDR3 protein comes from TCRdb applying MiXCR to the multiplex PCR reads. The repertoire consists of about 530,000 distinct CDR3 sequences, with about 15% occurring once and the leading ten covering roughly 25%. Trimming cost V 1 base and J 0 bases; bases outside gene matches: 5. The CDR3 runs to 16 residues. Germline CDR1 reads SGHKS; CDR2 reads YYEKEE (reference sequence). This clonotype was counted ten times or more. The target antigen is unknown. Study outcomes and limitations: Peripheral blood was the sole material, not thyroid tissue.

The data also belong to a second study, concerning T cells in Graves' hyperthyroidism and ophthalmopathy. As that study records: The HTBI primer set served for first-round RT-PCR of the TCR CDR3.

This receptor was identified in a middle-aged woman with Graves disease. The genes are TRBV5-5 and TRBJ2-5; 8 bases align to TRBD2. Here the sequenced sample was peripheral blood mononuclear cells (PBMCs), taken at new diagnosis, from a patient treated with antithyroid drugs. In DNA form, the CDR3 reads TGTGCCAGCAGCTTGTCGGCGGGGGGCAACCAAGAGACCCAGTACTTC. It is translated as CASSLSAGGNQETQYF.